These 16 T cell receptor beta chains share one sample of origin, sequenced in a study of cytomegalovirus exposure and HLA in healthy donors. This table comes from immunoSEQ multiplex PCR, and its TCRdb copy is limited to in-frame clones, with some not included. The sample has about 360,000 clones; 86% are singletons. The sequencing sample was made of PBMCs. The source is a woman younger than 30 in good health and CMV-seronegative.

This clone showed up just once. The rearrangement joins TRBV29-1 to TRBJ2-3; 12 bases agree with TRBD2. Losses at the gene ends were 4 bases for V and 7 bases for J; bases not matched to a gene: 9. From germline, CDR1 is SQVTM and CDR2 ANQGSEA. This CDR3 contains 15 residues. The CDR3 nucleotides are TGCAGCGTTGGGACTAGCGGGGAGCTTAGGAATACGCAGTATTTT. Protein sequence: CSVGTSGELRNTQYF.

In this sample, this clone turned up a few times. J is TRBJ2-7 and V is TRBV7-6; weak D call: TRBD2 (5 bases). CDR3 length equals 16 residues. Germline V CDR1 and CDR2: SGHVS, FNYEAQ. V was cut by 4 bases and J by 1 base, with 17 bases left in between. The CDR3 sequence is CASSSLPQPGSYEQYF. The CDR3 coding sequence is TGTGCCAGCAGCTCCCTTCCCCAACCGGGATCCTACGAGCAGTACTTC.

This sequence joins TRBV27 and TRBJ1-2; D possibly corresponds to TRBD1 (6 bases). This CDR3 is built from 13 residues. V was cut by 6 bases and J by 4 bases, with 12 bases left in between. From germline, CDR1 is MNHEY and CDR2 SMNVEV (reference sequence). CDR3 residues: CASRYTGSYGYTF. For the CDR3, the DNA is TGTGCCAGCAGATACACAGGGTCCTATGGCTACACCTTC.

This clone showed up just once. The genes are TRBV28 and TRBJ1-5, with D unresolved. Germline assignment: CDR1 MDHEN and CDR2 SYDVKM. CDR3 size: 14 residues. The ends were cut back, 11 bases at V and 2 bases at J, with 16 bases in the middle. The CDR3 protein is CAVTRGGGNQPQHF. CDR3 bases: TGTGCCGTAACGAGAGGAGGAGGCAATCAGCCCCAGCATTTT.

This clone was counted a single time. The rearrangement joins TRBV4-1 to TRBJ2-3; 9 bases align to TRBD1. The CDR3 has 16 amino acids. V was pared by 4 bases and J by 2 bases, with 7 bases of the junction left unmatched. Germline CDR1 and CDR2: MGHRA and YSYEKL. The chain's CDR3 is CASSRPGQGITDTQYF. In DNA, the CDR3 is TGCGCCAGCAGCCGTCCGGGACAGGGAATCACAGATACGCAGTATTTT.

The chain recombines TRBV29-1 with TRBJ1-2, with D perhaps TRBD1 (5 bases). This CDR3 has 14 residues. The germline gives CDR1 SQVTM, CDR2 ANQGSEA. Trimming stripped 4 bases from V and 7 bases from J, with 19 bases between. CDR3 residues: CSVVAGTAGFGYTF. In nucleotides, the CDR3 is TGCAGCGTTGTGGCCGGGACGGCGGGATTTGGCTACACCTTC. Filled out from reference TRBV29-1 and TRBJ1-2, the complete variable domain reads SAVISQKPSRDICQRGTSLTIQCQVDSQVTMMFWYRQQPGQSLTLIATANQGSEATYESGFVIDKFPISRPNLTFSTLTVSNMSPEDSSIYLCSVVAGTAGFGYTFGSGTRLTVV.

The genes are TRBV28 and TRBJ2-7; D may be TRBD1 (6 bases). The CDR3 runs 14 residues. Trimming took off 7 bases at V and 0 bases at J, with 13 bases between the two ends. The germline gives CDR1 MDHEN, CDR2 SYDVKM. DNA for the CDR3: TGTGCCAGCACCTCCCTACAGGGCTCCTACGAGCAGTACTTC. Its translation: CASTSLQGSYEQYF.

This clone was detected a few times. The CDR3 here is CATSRDLNRGHTF. The CDR3 region has the DNA TGTGCCACCAGCAGAGATCTTAACAGGGGCCACACCTTC. The chain recombines TRBV15 with TRBJ1-2, with TRBD1 matching over 7 bases. The ends lost 0 bases at V and 12 bases at J; junction bases unmatched: 7. The germline gives CDR1 LNHNV, CDR2 YYDKDF (reference sequence). CDR3 length equals 13 residues. Full variable domain (outside the CDR3, taken from reference TRBV15 and TRBJ1-2): DAMVIQNPRYQVTQFGKPVTLSCSQTLNHNVMYWYQQKSSQAPKLLFHYYDKDFNNEADTPDNFQSRRPNTSFCFLDIRSPGLGDTAMYLCATSRDLNRGHTFGSGTRLTVV.

This clone was seen a single time. Other DNA sequences in this specimen translate into the identical CDR3. The DNA of the CDR3 is TGCGCCAGCAGCTTGACGGCGGGGGGTTCCTACAATGAGCAGTTCTTC. Its protein is CASSLTAGGSYNEQFF. V usage is TRBV5-1 and J usage is TRBJ2-1, with 8 bases fitting TRBD2. Trimming at V came to 1 base and at J to 1 base, leaving 4 bases not matched to a gene. Germline V gene sequence: CDR1 SGHRS, CDR2 YFSETQ. The CDR3 length is 16 residues.

The J gene is TRBJ1-5, the V gene TRBV7-9; TRBD1 aligns across 8 bases. V lost 5 bases and J lost 4; bases outside the gene matches: 4. The CDR3 extends over 14 amino acids. CDR1 and CDR2 from the germline V gene are SEHNR and FQNEAQ (reference sequence). The CDR3 sequence: CASSPDRVNQPQHF. CDR3 in DNA: TGTGCCAGCAGCCCGGACAGGGTAAATCAGCCCCAGCATTTT.

The V and J genes are TRBV27 and TRBJ1-4, with D possibly being TRBD1 (5 bases). Germline V gene data show CDR1 as MNHEY and CDR2 as SMNVEV (reference sequence). V dropped 5 bases and J dropped 0 bases, with 13 bases sitting between them. The CDR3 loop spans 16 amino acids. DNA of the CDR3: TGTGCCAGCAGTCCCGACAGACCGTCAACTAATGAAAAACTGTTTTTT. This translates into CASSPDRPSTNEKLFF.

The chain recombines TRBV2 with TRBJ2-5; 13 bases match TRBD2. V lost 4 bases to trimming and J lost 4 bases; unmatched junction nucleotides: 3. The CDR3 consists of 15 residues. Germline CDR1 SNHLY, CDR2 FYNNEI. The DNA for the CDR3 is TGTGCCAGCAGTGGGACTAGCGGGAGTCTAGAGACCCAGTACTTC. As protein: CASSGTSGSLETQYF.

The rearrangement uses TRBV5-1 and TRBJ2-3; 14 bases fit TRBD2. With V trimmed by 5 bases and J by 6 bases, 8 bases remained unmatched. CDR1 is SGHRS, CDR2 YFSETQ, per germline. The CDR3 contains 16 residues. The CDR3 coding sequence is TGCGCCAGCAGACCCGGGACTAGCGGGAGTACGGATACGCAGTATTTT. Translation: CASRPGTSGSTDTQYF. Together with reference TRBV5-1 and TRBJ2-3, the CDR3 gives the full variable domain: KAGVTQTPRYLIKTRGQQVTLSCSPISGHRSVSWYQQTPGQGLQFLFEYFSETQRNKGNFPGRFSGRQFSNSRSEMNVSTLELGDSALYLCASRPGTSGSTDTQYFGPGTRLTVL.

V usage is TRBV6-6 and J usage is TRBJ2-7; D ambiguous. The V gene lost 2 bases and the J gene lost 1 base, with 6 bases spanning the gap. The CDR3 length is 13 residues. CDR1 is MNHNY, CDR2 SVGAGI, per germline (reference sequence). The chain's CDR3 is CASSYQVSYEQYF. The DNA of the CDR3 is TGTGCCAGCAGTTACCAGGTTTCCTACGAGCAGTACTTC.

The rearrangement links TRBV28 to TRBJ1-2, with TRBD1 matching over 9 bases. J lost 3 bases, V lost 5 bases, and 7 bases had no gene match. Germline CDR1 reads MDHEN; CDR2 reads SYDVKM. The CDR3 spans 15 residues. This chain's CDR3 is CASSQSQGAYYGYTF. As DNA, the CDR3 is TGTGCCAGCAGTCAATCACAGGGGGCTTACTATGGCTACACCTTC.

The rearrangement uses TRBV5-1 and TRBJ2-5; D is ambiguous. This CDR3 spans 13 amino acids. V lost 2 bases to trimming and J lost 1 base, with 6 bases between them. CDR1 and CDR2 from the germline V gene are SGHRS and YFSETQ. The CDR3 protein is CASSFGSQETQYF. Here the CDR3 DNA reads TGCGCCAGCAGCTTCGGTAGCCAAGAGACCCAGTACTTC. Based on the CDR3 plus reference TRBV5-1 and TRBJ2-5, the full variable domain is KAGVTQTPRYLIKTRGQQVTLSCSPISGHRSVSWYQQTPGQGLQFLFEYFSETQRNKGNFPGRFSGRQFSNSRSEMNVSTLELGDSALYLCASSFGSQETQYFGPGTRLLVL.